Following are 6 T cell receptor beta chains from one sample sequenced in a study of cytomegalovirus exposure and HLA in healthy donors. Sequencing used immunoSEQ multiplex PCR; TCRdb keeps in-frame clones, though not all of them. The data show about 180,000 clones, 85% seen once. Material for sequencing was PBMCs. The receptors derive from a man younger than 30 in good health and CMV-seropositive.

V is TRBV11-2 and J is TRBJ2-7; 9 bases are a match to TRBD2. Germline CDR1 is SGHAT and CDR2 is FQNNGV. Unmatched junction bases numbered 4, after V lost 2 bases and J lost 2 bases. The CDR3 has 15 residues. The CDR3 sequence is CASSLHPSGAYEQYF. The CDR3 DNA sequence: TGTGCCAGCAGCTTACATCCTAGCGGGGCCTACGAGCAGTACTTC.

The V and J genes are TRBV11-2 and TRBJ1-1, with 11 bases identical to TRBD1. Unmatched junction bases numbered 4, after V lost 11 bases and J lost 5 bases. The germline gives CDR1 SGHAT, CDR2 FQNNGV. CDR3 size: 12 residues. CDR3 sequence reads: CAGGTGGTEAFF. In DNA form, the CDR3 reads TGTGCCGGAGGGACAGGGGGGACTGAAGCTTTCTTT.

This clone was observed a handful of times. The CDR3 here is CASSLGVREQYF. In nucleotides, the CDR3 is TGTGCCAGCAGCTTAGGGGTTCGGGAGCAGTACTTC. The chain carries TRBV13 and TRBJ2-7; no clear D gene. Deletions cut 0 bases from V and 7 bases from J, with 7 bases between. Germline V gene sequence: CDR1 PRHDT, CDR2 FYEKMQ (reference sequence). The CDR3 length is 12 residues.

The chain carries TRBV2 and TRBJ2-1; possible D gene TRBD2, 6 bases. CDR1 is SNHLY, CDR2 FYNNEI, per germline. The CDR3 runs to 12 residues. V was pared by 6 bases and J by 12 bases, with 15 bases between. CDR3 amino acids: CASREEGLAQFF. CDR3 in DNA: TGTGCCAGCAGAGAGGAGGGCCTGGCGCAGTTCTTC.

The chain has TRBV7-8 and TRBJ2-2, with 8 positions matching TRBD1. J was trimmed by 7 bases and V by 1 base; bases with no gene match: 11. Germline CDR1 SGHVS, CDR2 FQNEAQ. This CDR3 has 17 amino acids. The chain's CDR3 is CASSLVARGHLDGELFF. CDR3 sequence (DNA): TGTGCCAGCAGCTTAGTTGCCAGGGGGCACTTGGACGGGGAGCTGTTTTTT.

The genes are TRBV6-4 and TRBJ2-7, with TRBD1 matching 7 bases. The CDR3 has 22 amino acids. Looked up from germline, CDR1 is MRHNA and CDR2 is SNTAGT. V was pared by 1 base and J by 0 bases, with 24 bases of the junction left unmatched. For the CDR3, the DNA is TGTGCCAGCAGTGACTTCACCCACGAGGGGGCAGGGACAGAACCGCACTCCTACGAGCAGTACTTC. Its translation is CASSDFTHEGAGTEPHSYEQYF.